This T cell receptor beta chain is drawn from a study of T cells in Graves' hyperthyroidism and ophthalmopathy. Study-level information: The initial diagnosis was the point when peripheral blood was collected, ahead of any treatment. Study results and caveats: Ophthalmopathy got predicted by the model a median 6.5 months before its onset.

Source material for PBMCs was about 10 ml fresh peripheral blood. Regions amplified from RNA transcripts were the TCR beta CDR3 regions. The primer set for the first-round RT-PCR of the TCR CDR3 was HTBI. One entry per CDR3 protein, called by TCRdb with MiXCR from the multiplex PCR reads. The data contain about 380,000 distinct CDR3 sequences, roughly 18% of them seen just once; the ten biggest clones take up 40%. Only a few counts were recorded for this clonotype. Its antigen is unknown. This receptor was taken from a young man with Graves' ophthalmopathy. The sample consisted of blood.

This chain's CDR3 is CASSDGTGLFGGTEAFF. The CDR3 DNA sequence: TGTGCCAGCAGCGACGGGACAGGGTTATTCGGGGGCACTGAAGCTTTCTTT. The gene calls are TRBV9 and TRBJ1-1, with 9 bases that match TRBD1. The CDR3 runs to 17 residues. Germline V gives CDR1 SGDLS, CDR2 YYNGEE. Trimming cost V 3 bases and J 4 bases; bases outside gene matches: 13.